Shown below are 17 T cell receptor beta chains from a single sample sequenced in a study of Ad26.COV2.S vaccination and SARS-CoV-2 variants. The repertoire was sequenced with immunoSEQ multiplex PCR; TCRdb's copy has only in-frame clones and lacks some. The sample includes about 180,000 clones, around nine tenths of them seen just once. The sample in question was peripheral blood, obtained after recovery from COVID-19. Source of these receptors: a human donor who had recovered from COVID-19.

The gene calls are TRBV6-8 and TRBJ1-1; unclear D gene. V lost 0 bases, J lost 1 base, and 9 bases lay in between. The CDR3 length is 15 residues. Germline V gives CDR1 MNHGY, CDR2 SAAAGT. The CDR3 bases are TGTGCCAGCAGTTACTCCCCCAGATCGAACACTGAAGCTTTCTTT. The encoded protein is CASSYSPRSNTEAFF.

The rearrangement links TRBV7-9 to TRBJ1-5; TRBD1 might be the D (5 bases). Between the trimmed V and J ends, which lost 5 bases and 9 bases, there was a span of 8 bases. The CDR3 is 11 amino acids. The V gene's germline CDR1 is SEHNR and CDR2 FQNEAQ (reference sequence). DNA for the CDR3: TGTGCCAGCAGCAGTACAGGGCCCCAGCATTTT. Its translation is CASSSTGPQHF.

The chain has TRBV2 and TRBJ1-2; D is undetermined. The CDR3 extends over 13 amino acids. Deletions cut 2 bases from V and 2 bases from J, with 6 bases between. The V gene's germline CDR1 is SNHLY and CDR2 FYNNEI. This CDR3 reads CASSELENYGYTF. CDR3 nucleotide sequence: TGTGCCAGCAGTGAATTGGAAAACTATGGCTACACCTTC.

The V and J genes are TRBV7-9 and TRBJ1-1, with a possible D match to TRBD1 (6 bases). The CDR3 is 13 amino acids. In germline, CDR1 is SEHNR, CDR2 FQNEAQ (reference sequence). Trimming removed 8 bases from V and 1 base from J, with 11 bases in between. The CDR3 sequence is CASVETGNTEAFF. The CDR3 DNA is TGTGCCAGCGTCGAGACAGGGAACACTGAAGCTTTCTTT.

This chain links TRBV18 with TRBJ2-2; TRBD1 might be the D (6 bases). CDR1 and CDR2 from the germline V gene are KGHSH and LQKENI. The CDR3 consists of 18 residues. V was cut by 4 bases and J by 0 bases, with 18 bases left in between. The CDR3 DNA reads TGTGCCAGCTCACTTACAGCCGGGACAAGGGCGAACACCGGGGAGCTGTTTTTT. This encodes CASSLTAGTRANTGELFF.

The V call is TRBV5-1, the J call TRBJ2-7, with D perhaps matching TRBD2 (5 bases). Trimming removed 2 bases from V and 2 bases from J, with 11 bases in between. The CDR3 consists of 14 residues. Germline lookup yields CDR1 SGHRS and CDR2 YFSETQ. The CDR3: CASSFGVVTYEQYF. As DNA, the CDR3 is TGCGCCAGCAGCTTCGGGGTCGTTACCTACGAGCAGTACTTC.

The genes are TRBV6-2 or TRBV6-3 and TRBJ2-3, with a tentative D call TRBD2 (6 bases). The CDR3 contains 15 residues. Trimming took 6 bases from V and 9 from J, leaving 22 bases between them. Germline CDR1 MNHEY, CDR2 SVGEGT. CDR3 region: CASSSGPGGKDTQYF. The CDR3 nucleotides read TGTGCCAGCAGCTCGGGCCCCGGGGGAAAAGACACGCAGTATTTT.

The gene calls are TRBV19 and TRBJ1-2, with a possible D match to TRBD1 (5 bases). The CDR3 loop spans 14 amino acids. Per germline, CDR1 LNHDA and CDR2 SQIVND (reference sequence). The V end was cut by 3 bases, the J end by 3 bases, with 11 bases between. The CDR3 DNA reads TGTGCCAGTAGTATGACGACAGTCGACTATGGCTACACCTTC. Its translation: CASSMTTVDYGYTF.

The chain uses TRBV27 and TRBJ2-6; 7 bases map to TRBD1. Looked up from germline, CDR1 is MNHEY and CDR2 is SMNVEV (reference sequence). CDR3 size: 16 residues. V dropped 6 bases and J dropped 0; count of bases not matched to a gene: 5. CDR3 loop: CASSLDRNSGANVLTF. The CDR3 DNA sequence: TGTGCCAGCAGCCTGGACAGGAACTCTGGGGCCAACGTCCTGACTTTC.

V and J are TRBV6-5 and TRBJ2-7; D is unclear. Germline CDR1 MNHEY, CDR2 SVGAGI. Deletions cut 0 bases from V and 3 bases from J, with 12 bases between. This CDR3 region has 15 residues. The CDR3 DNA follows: TGTGCCAGCAGTTACTCGATTGCCGGAAACTACGAGCAGTACTTC. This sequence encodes CASSYSIAGNYEQYF.

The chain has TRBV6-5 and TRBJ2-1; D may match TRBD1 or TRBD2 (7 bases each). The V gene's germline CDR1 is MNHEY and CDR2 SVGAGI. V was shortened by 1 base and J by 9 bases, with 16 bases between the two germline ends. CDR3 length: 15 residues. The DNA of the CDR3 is TGTGCCAGCAGTTACTGGGAGGGGGCCGGGGGTGAGCAGTTCTTC. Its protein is CASSYWEGAGGEQFF.

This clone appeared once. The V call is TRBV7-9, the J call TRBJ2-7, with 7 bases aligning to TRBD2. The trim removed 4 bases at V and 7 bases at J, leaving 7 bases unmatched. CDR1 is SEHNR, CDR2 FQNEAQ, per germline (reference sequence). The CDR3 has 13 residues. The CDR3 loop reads CASSSRTSLEQYF. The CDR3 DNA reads TGTGCCAGCAGCTCTCGGACTAGTCTTGAGCAGTACTTC.

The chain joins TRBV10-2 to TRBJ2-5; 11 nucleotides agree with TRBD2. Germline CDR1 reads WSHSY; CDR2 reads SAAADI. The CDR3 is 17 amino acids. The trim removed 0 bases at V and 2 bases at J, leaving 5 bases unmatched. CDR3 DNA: TGCGCCAGCAGTGAGTCGATCACTAGCGGGGGTCAAGAGACCCAGTACTTC. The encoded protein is CASSESITSGGQETQYF.

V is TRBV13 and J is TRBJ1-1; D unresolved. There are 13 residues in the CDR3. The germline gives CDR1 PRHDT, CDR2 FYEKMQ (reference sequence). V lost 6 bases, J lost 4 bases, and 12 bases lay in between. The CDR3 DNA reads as TGTGCCAGCAGGGGGTGGATGGGCACTGAAGCTTTCTTT. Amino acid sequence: CASRGWMGTEAFF.

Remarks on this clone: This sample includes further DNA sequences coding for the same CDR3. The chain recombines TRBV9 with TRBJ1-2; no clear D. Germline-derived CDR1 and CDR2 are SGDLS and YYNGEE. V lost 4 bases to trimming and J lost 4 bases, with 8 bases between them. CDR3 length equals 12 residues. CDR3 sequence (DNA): TGTGCCAGCAGCCCCCCAAGCTATGGCTACACCTTC. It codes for CASSPPSYGYTF.

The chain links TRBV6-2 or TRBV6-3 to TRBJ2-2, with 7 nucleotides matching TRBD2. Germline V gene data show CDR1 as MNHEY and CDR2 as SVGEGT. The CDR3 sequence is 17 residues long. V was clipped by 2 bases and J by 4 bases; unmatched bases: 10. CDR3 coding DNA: TGTGCCAGCAGTTACAGACGGGGCAGGGAGGGCACCGGGGAGCTGTTTTTT. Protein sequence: CASSYRRGREGTGELFF.

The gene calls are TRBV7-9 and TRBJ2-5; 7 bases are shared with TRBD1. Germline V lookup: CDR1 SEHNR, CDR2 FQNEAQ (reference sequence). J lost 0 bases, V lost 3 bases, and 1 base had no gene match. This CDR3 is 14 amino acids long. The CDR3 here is CASSFTGDQETQYF. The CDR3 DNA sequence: TGTGCCAGCAGCTTCACAGGGGACCAAGAGACCCAGTACTTC.